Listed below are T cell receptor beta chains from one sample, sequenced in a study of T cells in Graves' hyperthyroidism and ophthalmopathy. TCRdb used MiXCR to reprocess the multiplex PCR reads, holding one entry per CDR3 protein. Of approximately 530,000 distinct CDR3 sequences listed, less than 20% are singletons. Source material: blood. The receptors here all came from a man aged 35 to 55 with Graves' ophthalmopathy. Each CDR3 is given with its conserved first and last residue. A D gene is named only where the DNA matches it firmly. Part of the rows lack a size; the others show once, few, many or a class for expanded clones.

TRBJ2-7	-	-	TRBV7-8	CASSSDSQYEQYF	TGTGCCAGCAGCTCAGACAGTCAGTACGAGCAGTACTTC
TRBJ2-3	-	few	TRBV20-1	CSARDPQENTQYF	TGCAGTGCTAGAGATCCCCAGGAAAATACGCAGTATTTT
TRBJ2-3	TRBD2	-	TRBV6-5	CASSYSIVNIAGGDTQYF	TGTGCCAGCAGTTACTCGATTGTCAACATAGCGGGTGGAGATACGCAGTATTTT
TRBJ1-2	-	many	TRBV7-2	CASSYRREEGYTF	TGTGCCAGCAGCTACCGACGGGAGGAAGGCTACACCTTC
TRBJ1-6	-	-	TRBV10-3	CAISDRGGSNSPLHF	TGTGCCATCAGTGACAGGGGCGGGAGTAATTCACCCCTCCACTTT
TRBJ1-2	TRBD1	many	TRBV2	CASGGQGTKSDGYTF	TGTGCCAGCGGGGGACAGGGCACCAAATCGGATGGCTACACCTTC
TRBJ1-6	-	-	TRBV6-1	CACSVVGWSDSPLHF	TGTGCCTGCAGTGTTGTGGGTTGGTCGGATTCACCCCTCCACTTT
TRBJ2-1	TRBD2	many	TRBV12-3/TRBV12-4	CASSGLALGEQFF	TGTGCCAGCAGCGGACTAGCTCTTGGGGAGCAGTTCTTC
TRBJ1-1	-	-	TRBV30	CAWSLGAGTEALF	TGTGCCTGGAGTTTGGGGGCTGGAACTGAAGCTCTCTTT
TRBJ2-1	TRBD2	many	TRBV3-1	CASSQDARTSGRAYNEQFF	TGTGCCAGCAGCCAAGATGCCAGGACTAGCGGGAGGGCCTACAATGAGCAGTTCTTC
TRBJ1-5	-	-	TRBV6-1	CASSDLGMGAQHF	TGTGCCAGCAGTGACTTGGGGATGGGGGCCCAGCATTTT
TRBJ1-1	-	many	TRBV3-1	CASSQSGTEAFF	TGTGCCAGCAGCCAATCAGGGACTGAAGCTTTCTTT
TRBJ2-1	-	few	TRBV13	CASSLLQGISYNEQFF	TGTGCCAGCAGCTTACTCCAGGGGATATCTTACAATGAGCAGTTCTTC
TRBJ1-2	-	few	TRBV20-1	CSARGSIGYTF	TGCAGTGCTAGGGGATCTATTGGCTACACCTTC
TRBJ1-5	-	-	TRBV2	CATSGDSNQPQHF	TGTGCCACCTCGGGCGATAGCAATCAGCCCCAGCATTTT
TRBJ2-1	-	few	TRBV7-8	CASSHGNQNEQFF	TGTGCCAGCAGCCACGGTAATCAAAATGAGCAGTTCTTC
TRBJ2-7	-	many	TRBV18	CASSINRDYEQYF	TGTGCCAGCTCAATCAACAGGGACTACGAGCAGTACTTC
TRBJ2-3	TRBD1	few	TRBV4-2	CASSPRQGPSTDTQYF	TGTGCCAGCAGCCCCAGACAGGGACCTAGCACAGATACGCAGTATTTT
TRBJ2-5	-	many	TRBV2	CASSEDPIQETQYF	TGTGCCAGCAGTGAAGACCCCATCCAAGAGACCCAGTACTTC
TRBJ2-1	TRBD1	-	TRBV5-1	CASSSDPGGRVGEQFF	TGTGCCAGCAGCTCGGATCCAGGGGGCAGGGTCGGAGAGCAGTTCTTC
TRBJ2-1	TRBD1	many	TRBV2	CAIHRTGSSYNEQFF	TGTGCCATCCACCGGACAGGGAGCTCCTACAATGAGCAGTTCTTC
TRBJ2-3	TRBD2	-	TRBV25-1	CASSGMNTPRGLAADTQYF	TGTGCCAGCAGTGGAATGAATACCCCCAGGGGACTAGCGGCAGATACGCAGTATTTT
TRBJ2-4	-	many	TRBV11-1	CASSSGVVKNIQYF	TGTGCCAGCAGCTCAGGGGTTGTCAAAAACATTCAGTACTTC